What follows describes a single T cell receptor (beta chain). Its antigen is unknown. There are no base qualities to consult, and no much larger clone falls within one base. Per the germline V gene, ENHRY is the CDR1 and SYGVKD is the CDR2. Ends trimmed: V by 10 bases, J by 5 bases; bases unmatched to a gene: 11. From the cysteine through the phenylalanine, the CDR3 covers 15 amino acids. Only the CDR3 DNA is retained, 45 bases long and in frame from the first base. This specimen comes from a study of T cell changes during pregnancy in multiple sclerosis (dated by TCRdb to between 2017 and 2020). Study-level background: The study looked at changes in the T cell repertoire across pregnancy in women with multiple sclerosis.

Libraries were constructed by the immunoSEQ multiplex PCR assay. TCRdb mirrors the immuneACCESS table, restricted to in-frame sequences. Some clones are absent from its copies; in checked studies, under half trace to an unresolved V gene, and the reason for the others is unknown. Within this sample are 84,000 or so clones, with about 94% of them counted one time only. About 2.3% of the sample belongs to the ten largest clones. The sequencing here drew on peripheral blood, taken in the third trimester of pregnancy. This chain joins TRBV10-3 to TRBJ2-2, with 9 middle bases fitting TRBD1. The sequence derives from a female donor with multiple sclerosis, enrolled in a pregnancy study. The CDR3 here reads CATDGTGRETGELFF. The sequence in DNA is TGTGCCACCGACGGGACAGGGCGGGAGACCGGGGAGCTGTTTTTT.